A selection of T cell receptor beta chains follows, all from one sample in a study of blood T cell repertoires in COVID-19. Generated by immunoSEQ multiplex PCR, the TCRdb table keeps only in-frame clones and is missing some. Here the sample spans roughly 340,000 clones, 80% to 90% being singletons. Sequences were obtained from PBMCs or T cells enriched from blood (not recorded which). The source of these receptors is a man aged 35-49 years in a cohort exposed to, infected with or recovered from COVID-19 (not recorded which). Each CDR3 is given with its conserved first and last residue. A D gene is named only where the DNA matches it firmly. Size is stated for part of the rows, as once, few or many counts, or as a class when the clone is expanded.

CDR3 DNA,CDR3 protein,J gene,clone size,D gene,V gene
TGTGCCTCGACCAGGGCGGGGAGCTCTGGGGCCAACGTCCTGACTTTC,CASTRAGSSGANVLTF,TRBJ2-6,NA,NA,TRBV30
TGTGCCAGCAGTGACGGGAGTGTTAAAGGCACAGATACGCAGTATTTT,CASSDGSVKGTDTQYF,TRBJ2-3,NA,NA,TRBV2
TGTGCCAGCTCATCCCGGGGGATCCCCACTGAAGCTTTCTTT,CASSSRGIPTEAFF,TRBJ1-1,NA,NA,TRBV18
TGCGCCAGCAGCTTGTCGGCAGGGGGCGGTCTAGCGGGACCACGTAGGAACAATGAGCAGTTCTTC,CASSLSAGGGLAGPRRNNEQFF,TRBJ2-1,NA,NA,TRBV5-1
TGTGCCAGCGACTCGACGGGAGGGCCCTCCAATGAGCAGTTCTTC,CASDSTGGPSNEQFF,TRBJ2-1,few,TRBD2,TRBV6-5
TGTGCCAGCAGCTTAGAGGGCTTCGCCAATGAGCAGTTCTTC,CASSLEGFANEQFF,TRBJ2-1,once,NA,TRBV5-5
TGTGCCATCAGTGAGGGACTAGCGGTTCTACTGGAGACCCAGTACTTC,CAISEGLAVLLETQYF,TRBJ2-5,NA,TRBD2,TRBV10-3
TGTGCCAGCAAACGCCGGGACAGGGGATGGAATTCACCCCTCCACTTT,CASKRRDRGWNSPLHF,TRBJ1-6,NA,TRBD1,TRBV6-4
TGTGCCAGCAGCTTGGACACCACAGATACGCAGTATTTT,CASSLDTTDTQYF,TRBJ2-3,NA,NA,TRBV5-5
TGTGCCAGCAAGGTGACAGGGAAATACACCGGGGAGCTGTTTTTT,CASKVTGKYTGELFF,TRBJ2-2,NA,TRBD1,TRBV6-5
TGTGCCAGCAGCGGAATCGGGTCCTATAATTCACCCCTCCACTTT,CASSGIGSYNSPLHF,TRBJ1-6,NA,NA,TRBV5-5
TGTGCCAGCAGCCACTTTGGTAGCGGGAGCTCCTACAATGAGCAGTTCTTC,CASSHFGSGSSYNEQFF,TRBJ2-1,NA,TRBD2,TRBV14
TGTGCCTCACAACTCACGGGGGGTTTCGGGGAGCTGTTTTTT,CASQLTGGFGELFF,TRBJ2-2,NA,TRBD2,TRBV30
TGTGCCAGCAGCTTACTAGCGGGAAGGGGCGAGCAGTACTTC,CASSLLAGRGEQYF,TRBJ2-7,NA,TRBD2,TRBV7-9
TGTGCCAGCAGCCGGGACAGGGGTTCCTACGAGCAGTACTTC,CASSRDRGSYEQYF,TRBJ2-7,once,TRBD1,TRBV3-1/TRBV3-2
TGTGCCAGCAGCCCTATCTACGGCCAAGAGACCCAGTACTTC,CASSPIYGQETQYF,TRBJ2-5,NA,NA,TRBV5-4
TGTGCCAGCTCAACCGGGACAGCCTCCTACGAGCAGTACTTC,CASSTGTASYEQYF,TRBJ2-7,NA,TRBD1,TRBV18
TGCGCCAGCAGCTTGGATTCTGATCAAGCCAATACGCAGTATTTT,CASSLDSDQANTQYF,TRBJ2-3,NA,NA,TRBV5-1
TGTGCCAGCACCAACGGACTGAAGAGAGATACGCAGTATTTT,CASTNGLKRDTQYF,TRBJ2-3,NA,NA,TRBV28
TGTGCCAGCAGCCAAGTCCCGACACAACAAGAGACCCAGTACTTC,CASSQVPTQQETQYF,TRBJ2-5,few,NA,TRBV3-1/TRBV3-2
TGTGCCAGCAGTTTTCAGAACAATCAGCCCCAGCATTTT,CASSFQNNQPQHF,TRBJ1-5,few,NA,TRBV27
TGCGCCAGCAGCTCCGGGACAGAAGTTCCCTACGAGCAGTACTTC,CASSSGTEVPYEQYF,TRBJ2-7,NA,TRBD1,TRBV5-1
TGTGCCAGCAGCCCTGGACGGTATCTTAGCGGAGCCACAGATACGCAGTATTTT,CASSPGRYLSGATDTQYF,TRBJ2-3,NA,NA,TRBV5-5
TGTGCCAGCAGTTACTTACCGGGAGTGAGGTACGAGCAGTACTTC,CASSYLPGVRYEQYF,TRBJ2-7,once,NA,TRBV6-5
TGTGCCAGTAGTTCGGCCCTCAGCGGGAGGGTTAATGAGCAGTTCTTC,CASSSALSGRVNEQFF,TRBJ2-1,NA,TRBD2,TRBV19
TGTGCCAGCAGCCACGGGACAGCGAACACTGAAGCTTTCTTT,CASSHGTANTEAFF,TRBJ1-1,NA,TRBD1,TRBV3-1/TRBV3-2
TGTGCCAGCAGCTTATGGGCAGGCAGCACAGATACGCAGTATTTT,CASSLWAGSTDTQYF,TRBJ2-3,NA,NA,TRBV7-9
TGTGCCAGCGGGGGACTAGCGGGAGGTGAGCAGTTCTTC,CASGGLAGGEQFF,TRBJ2-1,NA,TRBD2,TRBV2
TGCGCCAGCAGCTTGGAGATCGGACAGGCTGGGGCCAACGTCCTGACTTTC,CASSLEIGQAGANVLTF,TRBJ2-6,NA,TRBD1,TRBV5-1
TGTGCCAGCAGCCAACTTTATAGCACAGATACGCAGTATTTT,CASSQLYSTDTQYF,TRBJ2-3,NA,NA,TRBV3-1/TRBV3-2
TGTGCCAGCAACGCGCAACAGGGAAATGAGCAGTTCTTC,CASNAQQGNEQFF,TRBJ2-1,NA,NA,TRBV6-5
TGTGCCAGCAGCTTAGTGGGTGAACTATCCTACGAGCAGTACTTC,CASSLVGELSYEQYF,TRBJ2-7,NA,NA,TRBV7-9
TGTGCCAGCAGCTTAGCGGCGGGTAGCGGGAGTAATGAGCAGTTCTTC,CASSLAAGSGSNEQFF,TRBJ2-1,NA,TRBD2,TRBV7-2
TGTGCCAGCAGCACCCGACAGGGGAGTGTGAAAGGCTACACCTTC,CASSTRQGSVKGYTF,TRBJ1-2,NA,TRBD1,TRBV11-2
TGTGCCAGCAGCTTGGCGGGACTAGCGGGAGCAATAGGGGCGACCCAGTACTTC,CASSLAGLAGAIGATQYF,TRBJ2-5,NA,TRBD2,TRBV5-6
TGCGCCAGCAGCCGAACAAGCGGGGAGAGTGAGACCCAGTACTTC,CASSRTSGESETQYF,TRBJ2-5,NA,TRBD2,TRBV5-1
TGTGCCAGTAGTATGCAGGGGACCACAGATACGCAGTATTTT,CASSMQGTTDTQYF,TRBJ2-3,NA,NA,TRBV19
TGTGCCATCAGTACGGCTAGCGGGAGGATTTTACACGAGCAGTACTTC,CAISTASGRILHEQYF,TRBJ2-7,NA,TRBD2,TRBV10-3
TGTGCCAGCAGTGAAAGGAGGCTTGATGGCTACACCTTC,CASSERRLDGYTF,TRBJ1-2,NA,NA,TRBV6-1
TGCGCCAGCAGCGGACAGGTTCCGGGCACCGGGGAGCTGTTTTTT,CASSGQVPGTGELFF,TRBJ2-2,NA,TRBD1,TRBV5-1
TGCGCCAGCAGCCCCGGACAGGGACAGGGCACCGGGGAGCTGTTTTTT,CASSPGQGQGTGELFF,TRBJ2-2,NA,TRBD1,TRBV5-1
TGTGCCAGCAGCTTAGAATTCGGGACTAGCGGGAGGTGGGAGCAGTACTTC,CASSLEFGTSGRWEQYF,TRBJ2-7,once,TRBD2,TRBV11-2
TGTGCCAGCAGCCAAGTCAGGGGAAGGGCAGATACGCAGTATTTT,CASSQVRGRADTQYF,TRBJ2-3,once,NA,TRBV3-1/TRBV3-2
TGTGCCAGCAGCTTACCCCGGGACAGTGGGGAAAAACTGTTTTTT,CASSLPRDSGEKLFF,TRBJ1-4,NA,TRBD1,TRBV7-9
TGTGCCAGCAGTGGGACAGTTGGTGGAAACACCATATATTTT,CASSGTVGGNTIYF,TRBJ1-3,NA,NA,TRBV2
TGTGCCAGCAGTTTGGGCAGGGGAAACAATGAGCAGTTCTTC,CASSLGRGNNEQFF,TRBJ2-1,NA,NA,TRBV27
TGTGCCAGCAGCACACAGGACTATGGCTACACCTTC,CASSTQDYGYTF,TRBJ1-2,NA,NA,TRBV6-6
TGTGCCAGCAGTGTACCGGGACAGGGGGCTGGCGAGCAGTTCTTC,CASSVPGQGAGEQFF,TRBJ2-1,NA,TRBD1,TRBV25-1
TGTGCCAGCAGCCGGACAGGGTTGAACACTGAAGCTTTCTTT,CASSRTGLNTEAFF,TRBJ1-1,NA,TRBD1,TRBV28
TGTGCCAGCAGTTTCGAGATTGGGATGACAGGCCGTTTTGGGAATGAGCAGTTCTTC,CASSFEIGMTGRFGNEQFF,TRBJ2-1,NA,NA,TRBV6-2/TRBV6-3
TGTGCCAGCTCAAAGACAGGGGACAATCAGCCCCAGCATTTT,CASSKTGDNQPQHF,TRBJ1-5,NA,TRBD1,TRBV18
TGCAGTGCTAGACTAAACTATGGCTACACCTTC,CSARLNYGYTF,TRBJ1-2,NA,NA,TRBV20-1
TGTGCCAGCAGCAAAGGACAGGGGACAGGGGCGAATCAGCCCCAGCATTTT,CASSKGQGTGANQPQHF,TRBJ1-5,NA,NA,TRBV21-1
TGTGCCAGCAGTGAACTTGGGAGGGGCACTGAAGCTTTCTTT,CASSELGRGTEAFF,TRBJ1-1,NA,NA,TRBV6-1
TGTGCCAGCAGCCAATCAGTCGGACAGGGGGCGCGGTACCACGCCATCTACGAGCAGTACTTC,CASSQSVGQGARYHAIYEQYF,TRBJ2-7,NA,TRBD1,TRBV3-1/TRBV3-2